What follows is one T cell receptor (beta chain) and its context. Primers for the PCR totalled 60 Vbeta and 13 Jbeta. The repertoire was sequenced with immunoSEQ multiplex PCR; TCRdb's copy has only in-frame clones and lacks some. The data contain fewer than 150,000 clones, about four fifths of them singletons. This entry is derived from a study of cytomegalovirus exposure and HLA in healthy donors. Germline CDR1 is SGHTA and CDR2 is FQGTGA. V shed 5 bases, J shed 4 bases, and the junction held 11 bases outside the gene matches. This CDR3 has 17 amino acids. This TCR was recovered from a man in his forties in good health and CMV-seropositive. The chain recombines TRBV7-3 with TRBJ2-1; 10 bases fit TRBD2. Sequencing used PBMCs. The CDR3 here is CASSRSWVAGGYNEQFF. DNA for the CDR3: TGTGCCAGCAGCCGCTCTTGGGTAGCGGGGGGTTACAATGAGCAGTTCTTC.